This passage covers 14 T cell receptor beta chains from one sample sequenced in a study of blood T cell repertoires in COVID-19. The data were produced by immunoSEQ multiplex PCR, yet TCRdb's version contains in-frame clones alone and is incomplete. This table has 200,000 to 250,000 clones, 92% appearing once. Sample: peripheral blood. The receptors were sampled from a man between 60 and 70 years old with COVID-19, enrolled during active disease.

The chain employs TRBV2 and TRBJ2-3, with D hard to call. V was pared by 4 bases and J by 1 base, with 9 bases between. This CDR3 has 14 amino acids. Germline V lookup: CDR1 SNHLY, CDR2 FYNNEI. The DNA of the CDR3 is TGTGCCAGCAGTGCTAACCGGGGCACAGATACGCAGTATTTT. As protein: CASSANRGTDTQYF. Full variable domain (remainder filled in from reference TRBV2 and TRBJ2-3): EPEVTQTPSHQVTQMGQEVILRCVPISNHLYFYWYRQILGQKVEFLVSFYNNEISEKSEIFDDQFSVERPDGSNFTLKIRSTKLEDSAMYFCASSANRGTDTQYFGPGTRLTVL.

The CDR3 region is CASSGKGQNSIWGKLFF. CDR3 coding DNA: TGTGCCAGCAGCGGGAAGGGACAGAACTCAATTTGGGGAAAACTGTTTTTT. V is TRBV9 and J is TRBJ1-4; TRBD1 matches 7 bases. From germline, CDR1 is SGDLS and CDR2 YYNGEE. The CDR3 sequence is 17 residues long. V trimming: 3 bases; J trimming: 10 bases; junction bases outside the gene matches: 18.

The chain joins TRBV18 to TRBJ2-5; 15 bases are shared with TRBD2. With V trimmed by 4 bases and J by 4 bases, 4 bases remained unmatched. The CDR3 extends over 16 amino acids. Germline-derived CDR1 and CDR2 are KGHSH and LQKENI. The CDR3 sequence: CASSLRTSGGAETQYF. The CDR3 coding sequence is TGTGCCAGCTCACTTCGGACTAGCGGGGGGGCAGAGACCCAGTACTTC.

V and J are TRBV19 and TRBJ2-2, with TRBD1 matching over 8 bases. CDR1 and CDR2 (germline): LNHDA, SQIVND (reference sequence). V lost 5 bases to trimming and J lost 4 bases; unmatched junction nucleotides: 15. This CDR3 region has 18 residues. In nucleotides, the CDR3 is TGTGCCAGTAGTTCGAGGAGGCGACAGGGGTCGAGCACCGGGGAGCTGTTTTTT. Translating gives CASSSRRRQGSSTGELFF.

In the case of this clone: The sample contains more than one DNA sequence encoding this CDR3. This sequence joins TRBV5-1 and TRBJ1-6; a weak D match, TRBD1 (6 bases). Trimming removed 4 bases from V and 7 bases from J, with 12 bases in between. The germline gives CDR1 SGHRS, CDR2 YFSETQ. There are 14 residues in the CDR3. The CDR3 loop reads CASSPDRTNSPLHF. As DNA, the CDR3 is TGCGCCAGCAGCCCGGACAGAACCAATTCACCCCTCCACTTT.

This clone was detected once. This chain connects TRBV10-3 to TRBJ2-3; 15 nucleotides agree with TRBD2. The CDR3 runs 16 residues. The ends lost 5 bases at V and 5 bases at J; junction bases unmatched: 5. Germline lookup yields CDR1 ENHRY and CDR2 SYGVKD. Here the CDR3 DNA reads TGTGCCATCAGTCCGGGACTAGCGGGAGGAGGAGATACGCAGTATTTT. Amino acids: CAISPGLAGGGDTQYF.

The CDR3 protein is CATRDGRGPGDTEAFF. DNA of the CDR3: TGTGCCACCCGGGACGGCAGGGGGCCGGGGGACACTGAAGCTTTCTTT. This sequence joins TRBV6-6 and TRBJ1-1, with 8 bases fitting TRBD1. CDR3 length: 16 amino acids. In germline, CDR1 is MNHNY, CDR2 SVGAGI (reference sequence). Unmatched junction bases numbered 16, after V lost 10 bases and J lost 3 bases.

The chain links TRBV7-9 to TRBJ2-1; D is perhaps TRBD1 (6 bases). Trimming took off 1 base at V and 4 bases at J, with 8 bases between the two ends. The germline CDR1 and CDR2 sequences are SEHNR and FQNEAQ (reference sequence). The CDR3 extends over 14 amino acids. The CDR3 spells CASSLVGQYNEQFF. The CDR3 DNA follows: TGTGCCAGCAGCTTAGTAGGACAGTACAATGAGCAGTTCTTC.

This sequence joins TRBV19 and TRBJ2-7; 9 bases agree with TRBD2. Germline V lookup: CDR1 LNHDA, CDR2 SQIVND (reference sequence). This CDR3 has 15 residues. J lost 1 base, V lost 8 bases, and 9 bases had no gene match. As DNA, the CDR3 is TGTGCCAGTGCTTTAGCGGGAGACCGGTCCTACGAGCAGTACTTC. The encoded protein is CASALAGDRSYEQYF.

The rearrangement joins TRBV18 to TRBJ1-5, with D unclear. The CDR3 has 15 residues. V dropped 1 base and J dropped 5 bases, with 12 bases sitting between them. Germline assignment: CDR1 KGHSH and CDR2 LQKENI. The CDR3 DNA reads TGTGCCAGCTCACCACGGGAGATAGCTGATCAGCCCCAGCATTTT. Translated: CASSPREIADQPQHF.

The J gene is TRBJ1-4, the V gene TRBV19; TRBD1 matches at 8 bases. Losses at the gene ends were 3 bases for V and 8 bases for J; bases not matched to a gene: 5. The CDR3 length is 14 residues. CDR1 and CDR2 from the germline V gene are LNHDA and SQIVND (reference sequence). The CDR3 DNA reads as TGTGCCAGTAGTATCGACAGGGGAGGAGAAAAACTGTTTTTT. Residues: CASSIDRGGEKLFF.

The rearrangement uses TRBV27 and TRBJ2-2, with D unresolved. Germline values: CDR1 MNHEY, CDR2 SMNVEV (reference sequence). This CDR3 is 17 amino acids long. V lost 6 bases to trimming and J lost 0 bases, with 17 bases between them. The CDR3 nucleotides read TGTGCCAGCAGCCTTCTTCGAGCGAGAGCGAACACCGGGGAGCTGTTTTTT. Amino acids: CASSLLRARANTGELFF.

The chain links TRBV7-9 to TRBJ2-7, with 7 bases that match TRBD1. The germline V gene encodes CDR1 SEHNR and CDR2 FQNEAQ (reference sequence). This CDR3 comprises 17 residues. V lost 4 bases to trimming and J lost 0 bases; unmatched junction nucleotides: 12. Written as DNA, the CDR3 is TGTGCCAGCAGCTCCCAAAGGGGGCAGGCCATCTCCTACGAGCAGTACTTC. Translating gives CASSSQRGQAISYEQYF.

In its sample, this clone was seen once. The chain employs TRBV19 and TRBJ1-6, with 7 bases matching TRBD1. Trimming cost V 2 bases and J 8 bases; bases outside gene matches: 6. The germline CDR1 and CDR2 sequences are LNHDA and SQIVND (reference sequence). The CDR3 has 15 amino acids. CDR3 protein: CASSIILTGYSPLHF. In DNA, the CDR3 is TGTGCCAGTAGTATAATTCTGACAGGGTATTCACCCCTCCACTTT.